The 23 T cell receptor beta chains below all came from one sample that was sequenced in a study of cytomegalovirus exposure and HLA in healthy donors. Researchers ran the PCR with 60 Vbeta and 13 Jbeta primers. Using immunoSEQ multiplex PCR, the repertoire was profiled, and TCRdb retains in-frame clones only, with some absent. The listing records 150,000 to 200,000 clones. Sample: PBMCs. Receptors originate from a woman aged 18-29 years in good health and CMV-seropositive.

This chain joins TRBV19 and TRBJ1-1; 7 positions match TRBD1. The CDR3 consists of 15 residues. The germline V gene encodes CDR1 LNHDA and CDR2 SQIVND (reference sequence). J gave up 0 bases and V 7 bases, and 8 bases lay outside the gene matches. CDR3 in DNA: TGTGCCAGTAATCTCCGGGACAGCCTGAACACTGAAGCTTTCTTT. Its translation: CASNLRDSLNTEAFF. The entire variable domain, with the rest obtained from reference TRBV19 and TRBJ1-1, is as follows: DGGITQSPKYLFRKEGQNVTLSCEQNLNHDAMYWYRQDPGQGLRLIYYSQIVNDFQKGDIAEGYSVSREKKESFPLTVTSAQKNPTAFYLCASNLRDSLNTEAFFGQGTRLTVV.

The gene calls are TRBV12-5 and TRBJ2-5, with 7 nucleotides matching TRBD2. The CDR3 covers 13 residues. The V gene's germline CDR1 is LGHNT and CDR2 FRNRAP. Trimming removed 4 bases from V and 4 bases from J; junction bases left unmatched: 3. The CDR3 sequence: CASGSGEGETQYF. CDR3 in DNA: TGTGCTAGTGGTTCGGGGGAGGGAGAGACCCAGTACTTC.

The CDR3 bases are TGTGCCAGCAGCTCCCCCGATTTTACAGGGTACGACACTGAAGCTTTCTTT. This codes for CASSSPDFTGYDTEAFF. J is TRBJ1-1 and V is TRBV13; a weak D match, TRBD1 (6 bases). Germline values: CDR1 PRHDT, CDR2 FYEKMQ (reference sequence). The V and J ends lost 4 bases and 3 bases respectively, with 21 bases between them. The CDR3 is 17 amino acids.

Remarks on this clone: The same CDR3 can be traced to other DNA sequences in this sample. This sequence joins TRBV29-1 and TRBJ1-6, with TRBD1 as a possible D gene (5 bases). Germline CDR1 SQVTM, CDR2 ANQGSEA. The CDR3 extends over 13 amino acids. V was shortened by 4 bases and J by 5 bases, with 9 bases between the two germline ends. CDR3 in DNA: TGCAGCGTTGTAACAGGACATAATTCACCCCTCCACTTT. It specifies CSVVTGHNSPLHF.

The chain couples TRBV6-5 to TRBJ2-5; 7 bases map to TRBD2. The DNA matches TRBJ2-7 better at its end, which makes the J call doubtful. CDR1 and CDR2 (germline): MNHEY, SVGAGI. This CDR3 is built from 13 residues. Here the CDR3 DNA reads TGTGCCAGCAGTTGGGGGGGTGACTACGAGCAGTACTTC. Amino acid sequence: CASSWGGDYEQYF.

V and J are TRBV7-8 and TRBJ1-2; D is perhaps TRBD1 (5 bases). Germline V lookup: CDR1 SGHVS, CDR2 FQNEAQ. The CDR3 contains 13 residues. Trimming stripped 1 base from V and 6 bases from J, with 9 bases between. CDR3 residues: CASSLGAGHGYTF. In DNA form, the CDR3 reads TGTGCCAGCAGCTTAGGGGCAGGGCATGGCTACACCTTC.

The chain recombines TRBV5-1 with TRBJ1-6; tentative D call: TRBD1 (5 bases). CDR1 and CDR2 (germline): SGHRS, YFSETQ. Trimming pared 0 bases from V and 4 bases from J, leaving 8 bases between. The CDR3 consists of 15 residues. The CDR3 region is CASSLESGYNSPLHF. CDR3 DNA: TGCGCCAGCAGCTTGGAATCAGGGTATAATTCACCCCTCCACTTT.

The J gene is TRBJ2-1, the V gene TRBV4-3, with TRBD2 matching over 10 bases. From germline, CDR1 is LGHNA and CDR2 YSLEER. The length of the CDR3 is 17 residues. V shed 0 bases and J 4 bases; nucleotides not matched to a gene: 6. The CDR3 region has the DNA TGCGCCAGCAGCCAAGATGCCGCTAGCGGGGGTTACAATGAGCAGTTCTTC. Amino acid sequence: CASSQDAASGGYNEQFF.

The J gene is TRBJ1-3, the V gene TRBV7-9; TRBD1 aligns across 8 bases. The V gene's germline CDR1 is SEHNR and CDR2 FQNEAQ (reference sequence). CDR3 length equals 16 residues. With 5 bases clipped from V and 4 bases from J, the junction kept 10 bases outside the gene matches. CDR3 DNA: TGTGCCAGCAGCACCTCCGGGACAGGAAACGGAAACACCATATATTTT. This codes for CASSTSGTGNGNTIYF. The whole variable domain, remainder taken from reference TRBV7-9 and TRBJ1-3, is DTGVSQNPRHKITKRGQNVTFRCDPISEHNRLYWYRQTLGQGPEFLTYFQNEAQLEKSRLLSDRFSAERPKGSFSTLEIQRTEQGDSAMYLCASSTSGTGNGNTIYFGEGSWLTVV.

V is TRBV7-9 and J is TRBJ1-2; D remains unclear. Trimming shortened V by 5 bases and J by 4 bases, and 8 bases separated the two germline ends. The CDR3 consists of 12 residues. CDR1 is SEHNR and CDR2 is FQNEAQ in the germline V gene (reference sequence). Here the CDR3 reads CASSPMLYGYTF. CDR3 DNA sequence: TGTGCCAGCAGCCCTATGCTCTATGGCTACACCTTC.

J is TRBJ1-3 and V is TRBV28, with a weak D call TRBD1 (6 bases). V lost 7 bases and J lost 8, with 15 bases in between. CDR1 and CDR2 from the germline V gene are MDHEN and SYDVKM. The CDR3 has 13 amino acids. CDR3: CASKQGLVHTIYF. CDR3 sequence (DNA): TGTGCCAGCAAACAGGGATTGGTACACACCATATATTTT.

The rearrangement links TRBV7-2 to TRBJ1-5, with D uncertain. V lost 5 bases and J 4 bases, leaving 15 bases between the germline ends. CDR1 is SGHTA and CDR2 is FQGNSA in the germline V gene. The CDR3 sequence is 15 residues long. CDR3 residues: CASSQQRTGNQPQHF. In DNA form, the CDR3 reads TGTGCCAGCAGCCAACAGCGGACGGGGAATCAGCCCCAGCATTTT.

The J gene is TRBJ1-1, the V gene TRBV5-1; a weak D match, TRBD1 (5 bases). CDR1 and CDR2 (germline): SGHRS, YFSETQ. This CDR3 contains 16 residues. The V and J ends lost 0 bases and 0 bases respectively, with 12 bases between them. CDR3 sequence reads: CASSLVQGRVNTEAFF. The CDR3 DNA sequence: TGCGCCAGCAGCTTGGTTCAGGGCCGGGTGAACACTGAAGCTTTCTTT.

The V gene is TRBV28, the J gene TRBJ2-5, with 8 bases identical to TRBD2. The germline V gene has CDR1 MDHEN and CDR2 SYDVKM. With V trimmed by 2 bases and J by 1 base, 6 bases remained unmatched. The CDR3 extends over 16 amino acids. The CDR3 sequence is CASSLGAGGPQETQYF. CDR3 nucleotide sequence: TGTGCCAGCAGTTTAGGGGCGGGAGGCCCCCAAGAGACCCAGTACTTC.

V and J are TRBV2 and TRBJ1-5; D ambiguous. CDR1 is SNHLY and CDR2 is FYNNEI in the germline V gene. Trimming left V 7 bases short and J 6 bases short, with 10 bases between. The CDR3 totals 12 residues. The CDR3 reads CASTTRGQPQHF. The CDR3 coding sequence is TGTGCCAGCACCACCCGGGGTCAGCCCCAGCATTTT. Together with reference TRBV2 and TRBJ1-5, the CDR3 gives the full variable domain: EPEVTQTPSHQVTQMGQEVILRCVPISNHLYFYWYRQILGQKVEFLVSFYNNEISEKSEIFDDQFSVERPDGSNFTLKIRSTKLEDSAMYFCASTTRGQPQHFGDGTRLSIL.

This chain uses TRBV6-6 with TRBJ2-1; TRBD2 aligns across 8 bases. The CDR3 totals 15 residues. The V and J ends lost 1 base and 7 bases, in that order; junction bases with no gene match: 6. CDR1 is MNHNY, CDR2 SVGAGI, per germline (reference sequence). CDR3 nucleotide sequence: TGTGCCAGCAGTTACTTGGCGGGGGGAGTAAATGAGCAGTTCTTC. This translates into CASSYLAGGVNEQFF.

CDR3 DNA sequence: TGTGCCAGCAGCGCAGATCCCATGCCCACAGATACGCAGTATTTT. It encodes CASSADPMPTDTQYF. V and J are TRBV5-4 and TRBJ2-3; D is uncertain. Trimming removed 4 bases at V and 2 bases at J, with 14 bases between. The CDR3 sequence is 15 residues long. Germline loops: CDR1 SGHNT, CDR2 YYREEE (reference sequence).

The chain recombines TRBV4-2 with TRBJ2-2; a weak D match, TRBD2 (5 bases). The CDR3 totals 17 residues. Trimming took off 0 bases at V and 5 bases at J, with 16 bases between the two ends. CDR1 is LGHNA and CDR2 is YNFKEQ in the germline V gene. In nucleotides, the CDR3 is TGTGCCAGCAGCCAAGAGGAAAGGACCCCGGGGACCGGGGAGCTGTTTTTT. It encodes CASSQEERTPGTGELFF.

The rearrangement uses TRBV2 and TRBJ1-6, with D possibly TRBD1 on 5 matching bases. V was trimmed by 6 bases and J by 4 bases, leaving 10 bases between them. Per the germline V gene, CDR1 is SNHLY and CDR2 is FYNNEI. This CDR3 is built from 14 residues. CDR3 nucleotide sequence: TGTGCCAGCAGAGACAGTTCATATAATTCACCCCTCCACTTT. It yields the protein CASRDSSYNSPLHF. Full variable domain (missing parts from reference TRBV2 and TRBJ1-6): EPEVTQTPSHQVTQMGQEVILRCVPISNHLYFYWYRQILGQKVEFLVSFYNNEISEKSEIFDDQFSVERPDGSNFTLKIRSTKLEDSAMYFCASRDSSYNSPLHFGNGTRLTVT.

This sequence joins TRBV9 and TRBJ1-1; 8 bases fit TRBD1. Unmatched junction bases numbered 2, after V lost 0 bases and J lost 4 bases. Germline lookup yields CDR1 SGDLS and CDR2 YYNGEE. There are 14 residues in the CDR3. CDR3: CASSVGDRPTEAFF. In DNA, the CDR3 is TGTGCCAGCAGCGTAGGGGACAGGCCCACTGAAGCTTTCTTT.

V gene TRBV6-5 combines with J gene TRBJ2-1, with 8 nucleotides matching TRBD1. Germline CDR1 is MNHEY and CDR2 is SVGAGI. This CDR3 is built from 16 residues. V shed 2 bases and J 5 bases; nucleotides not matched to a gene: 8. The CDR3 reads CASSYENRGWDNEQFF. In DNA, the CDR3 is TGTGCCAGCAGTTACGAAAACAGGGGGTGGGACAATGAGCAGTTCTTC.

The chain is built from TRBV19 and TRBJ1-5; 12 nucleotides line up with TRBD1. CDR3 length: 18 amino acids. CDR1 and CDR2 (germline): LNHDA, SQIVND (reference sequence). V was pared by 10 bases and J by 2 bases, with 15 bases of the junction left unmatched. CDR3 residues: CATGRGQGAGYGNQPQHF. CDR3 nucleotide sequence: TGTGCCACCGGACGGGGACAGGGGGCTGGATATGGCAATCAGCCCCAGCATTTT.

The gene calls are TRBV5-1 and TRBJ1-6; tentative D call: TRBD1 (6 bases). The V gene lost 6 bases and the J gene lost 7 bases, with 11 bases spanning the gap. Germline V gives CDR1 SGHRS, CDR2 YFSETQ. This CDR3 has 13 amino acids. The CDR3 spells CASTLDRNSPLHF. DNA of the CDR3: TGCGCCAGCACACTGGACAGAAATTCACCCCTCCACTTT.